The rows below give T cell receptor beta chains drawn from one sample of a study of cytomegalovirus exposure and HLA in healthy donors. Here immunoSEQ multiplex PCR was the method, and the copy in TCRdb shows in-frame clones only, minus some. The sample contains some 76,000 clones, approximately 95% of which appear only once. Sequencing used PBMCs. These receptors originate from a young woman in good health and CMV-seronegative. CDR3s include the opening cysteine and the closing phenylalanine or tryptophan. D genes are given only for firm matches. Clone sizes are given selectively: once, few, many, or a class where the clone is expanded.

>TRBJ2-3|TRBV5-1|TRBD1|-
CASSMGQSTDTQYF
TGCGCCAGCAGCATGGGACAGAGCACAGATACGCAGTATTTT
>TRBJ2-1|TRBV2|TRBD2|-
CASSLGLAGSGQFF
TGTGCCAGCAGTCTTGGACTAGCTGGGAGCGGGCAGTTCTTC
>TRBJ2-1|TRBV4-2|-|-
CASSQKVGFSAYNEQFF
TGTGCCAGCAGCCAAAAAGTGGGCTTCTCGGCTTACAATGAGCAGTTCTTC
>TRBJ2-5|TRBV4-1|TRBD1|-
CASSQPGTGKETQYF
TGCGCCAGCAGCCAACCCGGGACAGGAAAAGAGACCCAGTACTTC
>TRBJ2-4|TRBV11-2|-|-
CASSLRGGILAKNIQYF
TGTGCCAGCAGCTTGAGGGGGGGGATTCTAGCCAAAAACATTCAGTACTTC
>TRBJ1-2|TRBV7-9|TRBD1|-
CASSQQGKDYGYTF
TGTGCCAGCAGCCAACAGGGGAAGGACTATGGCTACACCTTC
>TRBJ2-3|TRBV11-3|TRBD2|-
CASSDGLARDTQYF
TGTGCCAGCAGTGATGGACTAGCCAGAGATACGCAGTATTTT
>TRBJ1-1|TRBV27|TRBD1|-
CASSPGQVMGEAFF
TGTGCCAGCAGTCCAGGACAGGTCATGGGTGAAGCTTTCTTT
>TRBJ2-1|TRBV6-1|TRBD2|-
CASIGAGAYNEQFF
TGTGCCAGCATCGGAGCGGGAGCTTACAATGAGCAGTTCTTC
>TRBJ1-1|TRBV2|-|-
CASSEAGRDEAFF
TGTGCCAGCAGTGAAGCCGGGAGAGATGAAGCTTTCTTT
>TRBJ2-1|TRBV21-1|-|-
CASSKLAGPLDNEQFF
TGTGCCAGCAGCAAATTGGCGGGTCCCTTGGACAATGAGCAGTTCTTC
>TRBJ2-6|TRBV4-2|-|-
CASSQDPTGSSGANVLTF
TGTGCCAGCAGCCAAGATCCCACAGGGTCCTCTGGGGCCAACGTCCTGACTTTC
>TRBJ1-4|TRBV4-1|TRBD1|-
CASSQVQAGGSPTNEKLFF
TGCGCCAGCAGCCAAGTGCAGGCAGGGGGATCTCCAACTAATGAAAAACTGTTTTTT
>TRBJ1-3|TRBV6-1|-|-
CASAVEVSGNTIYF
TGTGCCAGTGCGGTTGAGGTCTCTGGAAACACCATATATTTT
>TRBJ2-7|TRBV7-9|-|-
CASSSPRTASSYEQYF
TGTGCCAGCAGCTCCCCCCGGACAGCGAGCTCCTACGAGCAGTACTTC
>TRBJ2-4|TRBV21-1|-|-
CASSQESAIGEKPLAKNIQYF
TGTGCCAGCAGCCAAGAATCCGCCATTGGGGAGAAACCCCTAGCCAAAAACATTCAGTACTTC
>TRBJ1-1|TRBV27|-|-
CASSFSRGVFRTEAFF
TGTGCCAGCAGTTTCTCCAGGGGAGTTTTCAGGACTGAAGCTTTCTTT
>TRBJ2-1|TRBV5-5|TRBD1|-
CASSDRDRDSPYNEQFF
TGTGCCAGCAGCGACCGGGACCGGGACAGTCCCTACAATGAGCAGTTCTTC
>TRBJ2-2|TRBV21-1|-|-
CASSTDIPGLAGVTGELFF
TGTGCCAGCAGCACCGACATCCCGGGACTAGCGGGAGTCACCGGGGAGCTGTTTTTT
>TRBJ1-2|TRBV7-8|TRBD1|-
CASSPLGQGDGGYTF
TGTGCCAGCAGCCCCCTCGGACAGGGGGATGGAGGCTACACCTTC
>TRBJ1-2|TRBV6-6|-|-
CASRKLPGLDTYGYTF
TGTGCCAGCAGAAAGCTACCGGGACTAGACACTTATGGCTACACCTTC
>TRBJ2-3|TRBV1|-|-
CTSTQAPCRYF
TGCACCAGCACCCAAGCGCCCTGTAGGTATTTT
>TRBJ2-1|TRBV28|-|-
CASRPLGDSGTNEQFF
TGTGCCAGCAGACCCCTTGGGGACTCCGGGACGAATGAGCAGTTCTTC
>TRBJ2-7|TRBV2|-|-
CASSEDSIAVYEQYF
TGTGCCAGCAGTGAGGACTCGATTGCGGTCTACGAGCAGTACTTC
>TRBJ2-3|TRBV19|TRBD2|-
CASSPTSGTFSTDTQYF
TGTGCCAGTAGTCCGACTAGCGGGACCTTTAGCACAGATACGCAGTATTTT
>TRBJ1-2|TRBV30|-|-
CAWGRGGINYGYTF
TGTGCCTGGGGGAGAGGCGGGATTAACTATGGCTACACCTTC
>TRBJ2-3|TRBV6-1|-|-
CASLRETQYF
TGTGCCAGCCTGAGAGAAACGCAGTATTTT
>TRBJ2-2|TRBV11-3|TRBD2|-
CASSSRRLAFLEGELFF
TGTGCCAGCAGCTCGAGAAGACTAGCTTTTCTAGAGGGGGAGCTGTTTTTT
>TRBJ2-3|TRBV5-1|-|once
CASSRTLVRLTTDTQYF
TGCGCCAGCTCTCGGACTCTTGTGCGGCTCACCACAGATACGCAGTATTTT
>TRBJ2-1|TRBV28|TRBD1|-
CASSFPLDRGPGNEQFF
TGTGCCAGCAGTTTCCCCCTTGACAGGGGGCCGGGGAATGAGCAGTTCTTC
>TRBJ2-1|TRBV30|-|-
CAWSVLPVDNEQFF
TGTGCCTGGAGTGTACTCCCCGTAGACAATGAGCAGTTCTTC
>TRBJ2-7|TRBV7-9|-|-
CASSGAGWWYF
TGTGCCAGCAGCGGCGCAGGGTGGTGGTACTTC
>TRBJ1-1|TRBV5-1|-|-
CASSLDDRRRSTEAFF
TGCGCCAGCAGCTTGGACGACCGCCGGAGGAGCACTGAAGCTTTCTTT
>TRBJ2-1|TRBV6-4|TRBD2|-
CASSQSGGTAGNEQFF
TGTGCCAGCAGTCAAAGCGGGGGGACCGCCGGCAATGAGCAGTTCTTC
>TRBJ1-2|TRBV29-1|TRBD1|-
CSAYMTGNYGYTF
TGCAGCGCTTATATGACAGGGAACTATGGCTACACCTTC
>TRBJ2-1|TRBV4-1|TRBD2|-
CASSSHAGDNNEQFF
TGCGCCAGCAGCTCTCATGCGGGAGACAACAATGAGCAGTTCTTC
>TRBJ1-1|TRBV14|-|-
CASRQQGTPEAFF
TGTGCCAGCAGACAACAGGGTACCCCTGAAGCTTTCTTT
>TRBJ1-1|TRBV28|-|-
CASSLDVAGSAEAFF
TGTGCCAGCAGTTTAGATGTAGCGGGGTCGGCAGAAGCTTTCTTT
>TRBJ1-4|TRBV9|-|-
CASSGGGYDEKLFF
TGTGCCAGCAGCGGCGGGGGGTATGATGAAAAACTGTTTTTT
>TRBJ2-3|TRBV19|TRBD2|-
CASSILAGDTDTQYF
TGTGCCAGTAGTATACTAGCGGGGGATACAGATACGCAGTATTTT
>TRBJ2-5|TRBV9|-|-
CASSVAGDRSTGTQYF
TGTGCCAGCAGCGTAGCGGGTGACAGGAGTACGGGGACCCAGTACTTC
>TRBJ1-1|TRBV14|-|-
CASSQGAREAFF
TGTGCCAGCAGCCAAGGTGCCAGAGAAGCTTTCTTT
>TRBJ1-1|TRBV5-1|TRBD1|-
CASSLDRANTEAFF
TGCGCCAGCAGCTTAGACAGGGCGAACACTGAAGCTTTCTTT
>TRBJ1-5|TRBV6-1|-|-
CASTGDPRRAPQHF
TGTGCCAGCACTGGAGACCCCCGACGTGCGCCCCAGCATTTT
>TRBJ2-1|TRBV7-9|-|-
CASSTRASYNEQFF
TGTGCCAGCAGCACGCGGGCGTCCTACAATGAGCAGTTCTTC
>TRBJ1-6|TRBV30|-|-
CAWSSGQYNSPLHF
TGTGCCTGGAGCTCAGGACAGTATAATTCACCCCTCCACTTT
>TRBJ2-1|TRBV5-1|TRBD2|-
CASSDRLAGDRTREQFF
TGCGCCAGCAGCGACAGACTAGCGGGGGACCGTACCCGGGAGCAGTTCTTC
>TRBJ2-1|TRBV10-3|-|-
CAISVSGGTPVNEQFF
TGTGCCATCAGTGTCTCGGGGGGCACTCCCGTGAATGAGCAGTTCTTC
>TRBJ1-2|TRBV11-2|-|-
CASSLTDSSYGYTF
TGTGCCAGCAGCTTAACCGACAGCAGCTATGGCTACACCTTC
>TRBJ2-7|TRBV15|-|once
CATSIPGSYEQYF
TGTGCCACCAGCATCCCGGGATCCTACGAGCAGTACTTC
>TRBJ2-6|TRBV6-6|TRBD1|-
CASSRQGAGANVLTF
TGTGCCAGCAGCCGACAGGGGGCTGGGGCCAACGTCCTGACTTTC